A selection of T cell receptor beta chains follows, all from one sample in a study of Ad26.COV2.S vaccination and SARS-CoV-2 variants. The data were produced by immunoSEQ multiplex PCR, yet TCRdb's version contains in-frame clones alone and is incomplete. The sample includes about 470,000 clones, 80% to 95% seen only once; the top ten take roughly 3.9%. Sequenced material: peripheral blood, taken in a trial of Ad26.COV2.S vaccine versus placebo. These receptors all stem from a person between 18 and 59 years old who received the Ad26.COV2.S COVID-19 vaccine or a placebo. Both conserved end residues are part of each CDR3. A D gene is named only where the DNA matches it firmly. Size tells how often a clone was seen (once, few, many) or the class of an expanded clone, and some rows leave it out.

clone size	V gene	J gene	D gene	CDR3 protein	CDR3 DNA
once	TRBV12-3/TRBV12-4	TRBJ2-7	TRBD2	CASRLARTYEQYF	TGTGCCAGCAGACTAGCGAGAACCTACGAGCAGTACTTC
.	TRBV6-5	TRBJ2-7	.	CASTRGKSDEQYF	TGTGCCAGCACACGGGGGAAGTCCGACGAGCAGTACTTC
.	TRBV5-6	TRBJ1-3	.	CASSLGIEYTIYF	TGTGCCAGCAGCTTGGGCATTGAGTACACCATATATTTT
.	TRBV19	TRBJ2-1	.	CASNRKGLLNEQFF	TGTGCCAGTAATAGGAAGGGACTGCTGAATGAGCAGTTCTTC
.	TRBV7-9	TRBJ2-7	.	CASSSRRDLFF	TGTGCCAGCAGCTCCAGGAGGGACTTGTTTTTC
once	TRBV30	TRBJ2-6	TRBD1	CAWSSEDRAMASGANVLTF	TGTGCCTGGAGTTCCGAGGACAGGGCCATGGCCTCTGGGGCCAACGTCCTGACTTTC
few	TRBV9	TRBJ2-7	.	CASSVGAGFSYEQYF	TGTGCCAGCAGCGTAGGTGCAGGATTCTCCTACGAGCAGTACTTC
.	TRBV27	TRBJ2-1	.	CASSLGGPLWKPTYNEQFF	TGTGCCAGCAGTTTGGGGGGCCCTTTGTGGAAACCCACGTACAATGAGCAGTTCTTC
.	TRBV6-2/TRBV6-3	TRBJ2-5	TRBD2	CASSSWVGLGKETQYF	TGTGCCAGCAGTTCCTGGGTGGGACTAGGGAAAGAGACCCAGTACTTC
.	TRBV7-8	TRBJ2-2	.	CASSLPGELFF	TGTGCCAGCAGCTTACCCGGGGAGCTGTTTTTT
once	TRBV18	TRBJ2-7	.	CASSPSGGLDEQYF	TGTGCCAGCTCACCATCTGGAGGGTTGGACGAGCAGTACTTC
.	TRBV19	TRBJ2-5	TRBD1	CASSMDRGRETQYF	TGTGCCAGTAGTATGGACAGGGGGCGAGAGACCCAGTACTTC
.	TRBV10-3	TRBJ2-3	TRBD2	CAIGLAGDADTQYF	TGTGCCATAGGACTAGCGGGAGATGCAGATACGCAGTATTTT
.	TRBV6-1	TRBJ2-5	.	CASTSSSTGAGTQYF	TGTGCCAGCACCTCCTCGTCGACCGGCGCGGGGACCCAGTACTTC
.	TRBV9	TRBJ1-1	.	CASSVQGNTEAFF	TGTGCCAGCAGCGTACAAGGGAACACTGAAGCTTTCTTT
.	TRBV24-1	TRBJ2-4	TRBD1	CATSDTGTGDAKNIQYF	TGTGCCACCAGTGACACCGGGACAGGAGATGCCAAAAACATTCAGTACTTC
.	TRBV29-1	TRBJ2-1	TRBD2	CSVTSGSGDEQFF	TGCAGCGTGACTAGCGGGAGCGGGGATGAGCAGTTCTTC
.	TRBV28	TRBJ1-2	.	CASQSNYGYTF	TGTGCCTCACAGTCTAACTATGGCTACACCTTC
.	TRBV28	TRBJ2-7	.	CASRGGGVEQYF	TGTGCCAGCAGGGGTGGAGGGGTCGAGCAGTACTTC
.	TRBV15	TRBJ1-5	TRBD1	CATSRGQELGNQPQHF	TGTGCCACCAGCCGTGGACAGGAGCTGGGCAATCAGCCCCAGCATTTT
.	TRBV28	TRBJ1-1	.	CASRMASYEAFF	TGTGCCAGCAGGATGGCTTCTTACGAAGCTTTCTTT
.	TRBV10-3	TRBJ1-2	.	CAISESGQGYGYTF	TGTGCCATCAGTGAATCAGGGCAAGGCTATGGCTACACCTTC
.	TRBV5-1	TRBJ2-7	TRBD1	CASSFLRDRGSYEQYF	TGCGCCAGCAGCTTTCTTCGGGACAGGGGCTCCTACGAGCAGTACTTC
.	TRBV11-1	TRBJ1-6	.	CASSSLQGTTPLHF	TGTGCCAGCAGCTCCCTCCAGGGTACAACACCCCTCCACTTT
.	TRBV11-2	TRBJ2-2	.	CASSLVWEWATGELFF	TGTGCCAGCAGCTTAGTCTGGGAGTGGGCCACCGGGGAGCTGTTTTTT
.	TRBV14	TRBJ2-3	.	CASSQDIADTQYF	TGTGCCAGCAGCCAAGATATAGCAGATACGCAGTATTTT
.	TRBV15	TRBJ1-5	.	CATSREGGNQPQHF	TGTGCCACCAGCAGGGAAGGGGGCAATCAGCCCCAGCATTTT
.	TRBV5-1	TRBJ1-1	.	CASSLYPSAGAFF	TGCGCCAGCAGCTTGTACCCTTCGGCCGGAGCTTTCTTT
.	TRBV5-1	TRBJ2-2	.	CASSPASGLNTGELFF	TGCGCCAGCAGCCCCGCGAGCGGGCTTAACACCGGGGAGCTGTTTTTT
.	TRBV6-5	TRBJ2-1	TRBD2	CASSSTSGGYNEQFF	TGTGCCAGCAGCTCGACTAGCGGGGGTTACAATGAGCAGTTCTTC
.	TRBV15	TRBJ2-5	.	CATSRDRLAETQYF	TGTGCCACCAGCAGAGATCGATTGGCGGAGACCCAGTACTTC
once	TRBV6-1	TRBJ1-6	.	CASSEGSAYNSPLHF	TGTGCCAGCAGTGAAGGATCAGCTTATAATTCACCCCTCCACTTT
.	TRBV10-3	TRBJ2-2	.	CAISEGTSTGELFF	TGTGCCATCAGTGAAGGGACATCAACCGGGGAGCTGTTTTTT
.	TRBV4-3	TRBJ2-1	.	CASSQESAGRNEQFF	TGCGCCAGCAGCCAAGAATCAGCCGGTCGGAATGAGCAGTTCTTC
.	TRBV7-2	TRBJ2-1	.	CASSRMNEQFF	TGTGCCAGCAGCAGGATGAATGAGCAGTTCTTC
.	TRBV5-1	TRBJ2-3	TRBD2	CASSPIAGLSTDTQYF	TGCGCCAGCAGCCCAATAGCGGGACTAAGCACAGATACGCAGTATTTT
.	TRBV7-2	TRBJ2-7	.	CASSLEFVGTYEQYF	TGTGCCAGCAGCTTAGAGTTCGTCGGAACCTACGAGCAGTACTTC
.	TRBV18	TRBJ2-3	.	CASSPLNRPSTDTQYF	TGTGCCAGCTCACCACTGAACAGACCTAGCACAGATACGCAGTATTTT
.	TRBV30	TRBJ2-5	TRBD2	CAWRREVVETQYF	TGTGCCTGGAGGCGGGAGGTTGTGGAGACCCAGTACTTC
few	TRBV7-3	TRBJ2-7	.	CASSRSPGTSAEQYF	TGTGCCAGCAGCCGAAGTCCAGGGACGAGCGCCGAGCAGTACTTC
once	TRBV27	TRBJ2-1	.	CASSLSLAGFDVYNEQFF	TGTGCCAGCAGTTTATCGCTAGCCGGGTTTGATGTTTACAATGAGCAGTTCTTC
.	TRBV15	TRBJ1-4	TRBD1	CATSSSGGREKLFF	TGTGCCACCAGCAGTTCAGGGGGCCGAGAAAAACTGTTTTTT
.	TRBV7-2	TRBJ2-7	TRBD2	CASSSKMGLLLEQYF	TGTGCCAGCAGCTCCAAGATGGGACTACTCCTCGAGCAGTACTTC